Listed below are T cell receptor beta chains from one sample, sequenced in a study of blood T cell repertoires in COVID-19. Measured with immunoSEQ multiplex PCR; TCRdb has only the in-frame clones, and not every one. This repertoire shows some 69,000 clones, 70% to 85% found once; its top ten account for roughly 1.9%. The sample consisted of peripheral blood. The receptor set was obtained from a woman aged 60-70 years with acute or convalescent COVID-19. Each CDR3 is given with its conserved first and last residue. Each record gives: J gene, D gene, clone size, V gene, CDR3 protein, CDR3 DNA. D genes are given only for firm matches. The size of a clone is reported for some rows only, either as once, few or many, or as a class for expanded clones.

TRBJ1-1 | NA | few | TRBV21-1 | CASSNAGNIPWPDRVPEAFF | TGTGCCAGCAGCAATGCGGGGAACATACCGTGGCCAGACAGGGTACCTGAAGCTTTCTTT
TRBJ2-1 | NA | NA | TRBV29-1 | CSVGVGGSYNEQFF | TGCAGCGTTGGGGTCGGGGGCTCCTACAATGAGCAGTTCTTC
TRBJ1-2 | NA | NA | TRBV5-5 | CASSRGSDYGYTF | TGTGCCAGCAGCCGCGGGTCGGACTATGGCTACACCTTC
TRBJ1-5 | TRBD1 | few | TRBV19 | CASSSGTGSSNQPQHF | TGTGCCAGTAGTTCGGGGACAGGGAGTAGCAATCAGCCCCAGCATTTT
TRBJ1-2 | TRBD1 | NA | TRBV19 | CASRPPGQGTRYGYTF | TGTGCCAGTAGGCCCCCGGGACAGGGGACCCGCTATGGCTACACCTTC
TRBJ2-1 | TRBD1 | NA | TRBV4-1 | CASSQPTTGANNEQFF | TGCGCCAGCAGCCAGCCAACGACAGGGGCCAACAATGAGCAGTTCTTC
TRBJ1-2 | NA | once | TRBV5-4 | CASSLGQKNYGYTF | TGTGCCAGCAGCTTGGGGCAGAAAAACTATGGCTACACCTTC
TRBJ1-1 | NA | NA | TRBV28 | CASSLQGRGIGQAFF | TGTGCCAGCAGTTTACAGGGCCGTGGCATCGGGCAAGCTTTCTTT
TRBJ1-6 | NA | few | TRBV2 | CASRTASGSPLHF | TGTGCCAGCCGGACGGCATCGGGATCACCCCTCCACTTT
TRBJ1-1 | NA | once | TRBV2 | CASTLDTMNTEAFF | TGTGCCAGCACCTTGGACACCATGAACACTGAAGCTTTCTTT
TRBJ1-2 | TRBD1 | NA | TRBV10-3 | CAISEYRTGGDGYTF | TGTGCCATCAGTGAGTACCGGACAGGGGGCGATGGCTACACCTTC
TRBJ2-6 | NA | NA | TRBV3-1/TRBV3-2 | CASSPSANVLTF | TGTGCCAGCAGCCCCTCGGCCAACGTCCTGACTTTC
TRBJ1-3 | NA | NA | TRBV6-5 | CASSYTGLGGNTIYF | TGTGCCAGCAGTTACACCGGGTTGGGTGGAAACACCATATATTTT
TRBJ2-3 | TRBD2 | few | TRBV30 | CAWSGLAGVTNTQYF | TGTGCCTGGAGCGGACTAGCGGGAGTTACAAATACGCAGTATTTT
TRBJ2-6 | TRBD1 | NA | TRBV27 | CASSFSGQEYSGANVLTF | TGTGCCAGCAGTTTTTCTGGACAGGAGTACTCTGGGGCCAACGTCCTGACTTTC
TRBJ1-3 | NA | NA | TRBV5-5 | CASSARQASGNTIYF | TGTGCCAGCAGCGCAAGACAGGCGTCTGGAAACACCATATATTTT
TRBJ1-4 | TRBD1 | NA | TRBV28 | CASSPPGTGNEKLFF | TGTGCCAGCAGTCCACCCGGGACAGGGAATGAAAAACTGTTTTTT
TRBJ1-5 | NA | NA | TRBV10-2 | CASSESGGAGNQPQHF | TGCGCCAGCAGTGAGTCTGGAGGGGCTGGCAATCAGCCCCAGCATTTT
TRBJ1-3 | NA | NA | TRBV11-2 | CASSYSSLGNTIYF | TGTGCCAGCAGCTACTCAAGCCTGGGAAACACCATATATTTT
TRBJ1-2 | NA | NA | TRBV7-9 | CASSLSSGAYGYTF | TGTGCCAGCAGCTTAAGTTCAGGGGCGTATGGCTACACCTTC
TRBJ2-7 | TRBD1 | NA | TRBV2 | CASRRDRGISYEQYF | TGTGCCAGCAGGAGGGACAGGGGGATTTCTTACGAGCAGTACTTC
TRBJ1-5 | NA | NA | TRBV19 | CASSRGAGVNQPQHF | TGTGCCAGTAGTAGGGGTGCGGGGGTCAATCAGCCCCAGCATTTT
TRBJ1-2 | NA | NA | TRBV5-1 | CASSWEGYGYTF | TGCGCCAGCAGCTGGGAGGGGTATGGCTACACCTTC
TRBJ2-7 | TRBD2 | few | TRBV24-1 | CATSDGTSGYEQYF | TGTGCCACCAGTGACGGGACTAGCGGATACGAGCAGTACTTC
TRBJ2-1 | TRBD2 | NA | TRBV7-9 | CASSRSSGGYNEQFF | TGTGCCAGCAGTAGGTCGAGCGGGGGCTACAATGAGCAGTTCTTC
TRBJ1-3 | TRBD1 | NA | TRBV9 | CASSTREGQEIGNTIYF | TGTGCCAGCAGCACCCGAGAGGGACAGGAAATTGGAAACACCATATATTTT
TRBJ1-2 | TRBD1 | NA | TRBV30 | CAWSARGLGYTF | TGTGCCTGGAGTGCCAGGGGGCTTGGCTACACCTTC
TRBJ1-5 | NA | NA | TRBV19 | CASTDTFRGVTQPQHF | TGTGCCAGTACCGATACATTCAGGGGAGTCACTCAGCCCCAGCATTTT
TRBJ1-1 | NA | once | TRBV12-3/TRBV12-4 | CASSHRDTEAFF | TGTGCCAGTTCTCACAGGGACACTGAAGCTTTCTTT
TRBJ1-1 | NA | NA | TRBV18 | CASSLPVNTEAFF | TGTGCCAGCTCACTCCCGGTGAACACTGAAGCTTTCTTT